This T cell receptor beta chain was obtained from a study of blood T cell repertoires in COVID-19. Across the whole study: Sites across the United States, Italy and Spain contributed samples from acute and convalescent COVID-19. Sources were T cells, B-cell-depleted T cells, or PBMCs; the material itself was cDNA or gDNA.

In the original workflow: For nucleated cells, counts were estimated from reference gene primer amplification. The method was immunoSEQ multiplex PCR; TCRdb's version includes in-frame clones alone and lacks a portion of them. From that table come the V and J calls and clone size; the DNA was used to work out D and trimming. Found here are around 150,000 clones, 65% to 85% of them singletons; the top ten hold 4%. With 9 bases clipped from V and 5 bases from J, the junction kept 20 bases outside the gene matches. The CDR3 consists of 19 residues. CDR1 is MDHEN, CDR2 SYDVKM, per germline. The TCR originated in a woman aged 60-75 years with acute or convalescent COVID-19. The specimen sequenced was peripheral blood. This chain joins TRBV28 and TRBJ2-7, with 15 bases aligning to TRBD2. The CDR3 here is CARVVSSKPGLAGGNEQYF. The CDR3 DNA reads as TGTGCCAGGGTTGTTTCGTCCAAACCGGGACTAGCGGGAGGAAACGAGCAGTACTTC. The full variable domain, completed using reference TRBV28 and TRBJ2-7, is DVKVTQSSRYLVKRTGEKVFLECVQDMDHENMFWYRQDPGLGLRLIYFSYDVKMKEKGDIPEGYSVSREKKERFSLILESASTNQTSMYLCARVVSSKPGLAGGNEQYFGPGTRLTVT.